This T cell receptor beta chain appears in the sequencing data of a study of blood T cell repertoires in COVID-19 (TCRdb year 2020). Broadly, across the study: Samples from collaborators originated in the United States, Italy and Spain and spanned both the acute and convalescent phases of COVID-19. The prospective study material was composed of cDNA or gDNA derived from T cells, B-cell-depleted T cells, or PBMCs. Subjects who had been exposed to COVID-19, were actively infected with it, or had recovered from it provided the deeply sampled blood TCRbeta repertoires that made up the dataset. A freely available public database, intended as a resource for researchers studying the immune response to SARS-CoV-2, is where the repertoires were released. The samples were drawn from two sources: the first 160 participants of the ongoing ImmuneRACE study, and 1,254 subjects contributed by 6 global collaborators. Nearly every sample came with metadata listing a de-identified subject ID, COVID-19 status, age in years and sex. Where available, HLA class I and class II types were obtained from metadata supplied by the sample provider rather than from assay-based typing. General study outcomes and caveats: How much clinical and demographic metadata was included differed by source and by participant, and the metadata was provided uncurated.

The collaborating institutions used their own protocols to collect whole blood in K2EDTA tubes. Collaborator samples were shipped for TCRbeta analysis as frozen whole blood, isolated PBMCs, or DNA extracted from either sample type. TCRbeta CDR3 regions were amplified from genomic DNA by means of the immunoSEQ Assay, a bias-controlled multiplex PCR. On the study's bioinformatics: Nucleated cell counts per sample were estimated from amplification of reference gene primers within the assay. Sequence reads were collapsed and filtered to measure the absolute abundance of every unique TCRbeta CDR3 rearrangement. For each sample, productive Simpson clonality was calculated by taking the square root of Simpson's diversity index across productive rearrangements. TCRdb took this table from immuneACCESS and kept in-frame rearrangements with V and J called. Such tables lack part of the clones; where checked against another copy, unresolved V genes explain under half of the gap, and the rest is unexplained. V and J calls plus clone size are reproduced from that table; the DNA served to infer D and trimming. This sample holds some 96,000 clones; around 88% were observed only once. The ten most abundant clones make up 1.5% to 2% of the sample.

The V and J ends are trimmed by 4 bases and 4 bases, leaving 14 bases between them. From the germline V gene, CDR1 is KGHSY and CDR2 is FQNENV. From its cysteine to its phenylalanine, the CDR3 spans 14 amino acids. Of all the DNA, just the CDR3 is kept, 42 bases in frame from base 1. As regards this clone: Its antigen is currently not known. Qualities for individual bases were not recorded, and no much larger clone is one base off.

The sample taken for sequencing was peripheral blood. This TCR derives from a man aged 80 or over with acute or convalescent COVID-19. Recombination joined TRBV16 with TRBJ2-7, with TRBD1 as a weak D call on 6 bases. The CDR3 is CASSRGQLGYEQYF. The DNA reads as follows: TGTGCCAGCAGCCGAGGACAGTTGGGGTACGAGCAGTACTTC.